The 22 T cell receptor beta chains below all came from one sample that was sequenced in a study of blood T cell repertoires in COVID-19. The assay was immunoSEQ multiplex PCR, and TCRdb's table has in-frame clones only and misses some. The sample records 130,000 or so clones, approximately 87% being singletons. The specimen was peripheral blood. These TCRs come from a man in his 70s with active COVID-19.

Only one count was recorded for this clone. The CDR3 sequence: CATSDFPSGASTDTQYF. The DNA for the CDR3 is TGTGCCACCAGTGATTTCCCTAGCGGGGCTAGCACAGATACGCAGTATTTT. The chain links TRBV24-1 to TRBJ2-3; TRBD2 matches at 9 bases. V lost 1 base to trimming and J lost 0 bases; unmatched junction nucleotides: 4. CDR1 is KGHDR, CDR2 SFDVKD, per germline. The CDR3 is 17 residues long.

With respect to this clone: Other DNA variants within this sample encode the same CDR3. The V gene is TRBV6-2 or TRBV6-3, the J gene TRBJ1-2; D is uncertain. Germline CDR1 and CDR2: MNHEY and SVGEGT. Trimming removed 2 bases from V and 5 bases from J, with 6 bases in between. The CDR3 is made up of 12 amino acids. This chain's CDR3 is CASSYGPYGYTF. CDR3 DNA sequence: TGTGCCAGCAGTTACGGCCCTTATGGCTACACCTTC.

CDR3 residues: CASSAGQLPYEQYF. The CDR3 nucleotides read TGTGCCAGCAGCGCGGGACAGCTACCCTACGAGCAGTACTTC. The rearrangement joins TRBV5-4 to TRBJ2-7; a possible D gene is TRBD1 (7 bases). Germline CDR1 and CDR2: SGHNT and YYREEE (reference sequence). The CDR3 has 14 amino acids. The V end lost 4 bases, the J end lost 2 bases, and 13 bases lay between the germline ends.

DNA for the CDR3: TGTGCCAGCAGTTCCCGGGACAGTGAAGCTTTCTTT. Translated, it gives CASSSRDSEAFF. The V gene is TRBV6-6, the J gene TRBJ1-1; 7 nucleotides align to TRBD1. The CDR3 is 12 residues long. CDR1 is MNHNY and CDR2 is SVGAGI in the germline V gene (reference sequence). J gave up 7 bases and V 4 bases, and 3 bases lay outside the gene matches.

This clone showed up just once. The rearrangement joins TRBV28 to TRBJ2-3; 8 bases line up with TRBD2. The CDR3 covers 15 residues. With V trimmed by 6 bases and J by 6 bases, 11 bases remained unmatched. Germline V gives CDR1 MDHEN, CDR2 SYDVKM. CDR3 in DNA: TGTGCCAGCAGCCTAACGAGCGGGAGCCCCGATACGCAGTATTTT. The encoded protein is CASSLTSGSPDTQYF.

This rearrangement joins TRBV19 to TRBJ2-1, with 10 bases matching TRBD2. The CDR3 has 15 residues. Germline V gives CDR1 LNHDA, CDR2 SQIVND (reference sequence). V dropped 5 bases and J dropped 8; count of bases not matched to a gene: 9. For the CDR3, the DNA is TGTGCCAGTAGTCTTGGACTAGCGGAAAACGATGAGCAGTTCTTC. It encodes CASSLGLAENDEQFF.

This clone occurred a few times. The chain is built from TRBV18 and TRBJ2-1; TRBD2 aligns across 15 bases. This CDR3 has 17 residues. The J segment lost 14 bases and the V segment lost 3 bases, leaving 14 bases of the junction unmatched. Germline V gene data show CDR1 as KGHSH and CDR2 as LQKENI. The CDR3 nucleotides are TGTGCCAGCTCACCCGGGACGTCGGGACTAGCGGGAGGTTATAAGTTCTTC. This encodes CASSPGTSGLAGGYKFF.

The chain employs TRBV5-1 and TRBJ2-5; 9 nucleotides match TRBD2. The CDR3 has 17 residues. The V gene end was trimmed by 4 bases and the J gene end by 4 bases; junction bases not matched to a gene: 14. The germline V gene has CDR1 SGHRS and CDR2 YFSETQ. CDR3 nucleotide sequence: TGCGCCAGCAGCCCGCCGGGACTAGCACGGGTTGTAGAGACCCAGTACTTC. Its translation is CASSPPGLARVVETQYF.

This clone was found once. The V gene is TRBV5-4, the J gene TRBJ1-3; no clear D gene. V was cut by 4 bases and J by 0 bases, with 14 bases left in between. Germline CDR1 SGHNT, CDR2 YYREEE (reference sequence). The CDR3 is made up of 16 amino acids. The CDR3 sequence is CASSPGGQFSGNTIYF. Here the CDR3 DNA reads TGTGCCAGCAGCCCCGGCGGGCAGTTCTCTGGAAACACCATATATTTT.

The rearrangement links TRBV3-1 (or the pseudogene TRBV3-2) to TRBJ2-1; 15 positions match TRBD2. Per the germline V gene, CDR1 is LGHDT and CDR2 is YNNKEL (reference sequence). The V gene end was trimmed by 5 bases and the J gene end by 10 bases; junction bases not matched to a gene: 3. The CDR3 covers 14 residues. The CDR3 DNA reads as TGTGCCAGCAGCTCCGGACTAGCGGGGGGGGAGCAGTTCTTC. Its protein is CASSSGLAGGEQFF.

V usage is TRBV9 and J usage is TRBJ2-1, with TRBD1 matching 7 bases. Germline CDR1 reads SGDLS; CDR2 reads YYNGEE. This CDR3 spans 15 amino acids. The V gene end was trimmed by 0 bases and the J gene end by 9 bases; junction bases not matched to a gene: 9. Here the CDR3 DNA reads TGTGCCAGCAGCGTAGAGGTAGGGGGCAAGGGTGAGCAGTTCTTC. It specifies CASSVEVGGKGEQFF.

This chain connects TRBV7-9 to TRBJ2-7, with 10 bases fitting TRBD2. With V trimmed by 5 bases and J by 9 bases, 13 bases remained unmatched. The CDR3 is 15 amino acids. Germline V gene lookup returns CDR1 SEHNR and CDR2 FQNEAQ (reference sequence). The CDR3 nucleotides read TGTGCCAGCAGCCTAAGCGGGGGGGGCCCTCTACCGCAGTACTTC. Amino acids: CASSLSGGGPLPQYF.

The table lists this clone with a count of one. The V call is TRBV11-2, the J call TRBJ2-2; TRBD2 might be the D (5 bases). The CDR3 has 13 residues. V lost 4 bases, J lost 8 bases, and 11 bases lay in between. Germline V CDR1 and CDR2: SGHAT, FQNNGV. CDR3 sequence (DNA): TGTGCCAGCAGCTCGGGGAAGCCGGGGGAGCTGTTTTTT. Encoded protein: CASSSGKPGELFF.

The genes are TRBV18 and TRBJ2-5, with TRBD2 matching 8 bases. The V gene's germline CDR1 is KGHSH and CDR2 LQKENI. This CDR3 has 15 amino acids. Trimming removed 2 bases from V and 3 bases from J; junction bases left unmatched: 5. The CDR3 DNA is TGTGCCAGCTCACCAGGGACTAGAGGCGAAGAGACCCAGTACTTC. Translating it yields CASSPGTRGEETQYF.

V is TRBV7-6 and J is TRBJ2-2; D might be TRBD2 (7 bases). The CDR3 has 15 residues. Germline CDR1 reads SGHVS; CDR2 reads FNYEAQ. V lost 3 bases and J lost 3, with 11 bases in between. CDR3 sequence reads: CASSLGRGDTGELFF. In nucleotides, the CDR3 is TGTGCCAGCAGCTTGGGGAGGGGGGACACCGGGGAGCTGTTTTTT.

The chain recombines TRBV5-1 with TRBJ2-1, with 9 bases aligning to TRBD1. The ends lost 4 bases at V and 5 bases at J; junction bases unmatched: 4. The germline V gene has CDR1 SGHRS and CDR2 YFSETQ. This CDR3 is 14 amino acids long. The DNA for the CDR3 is TGCGCCAGCAGCGGGACAGGGTCACACAATGAGCAGTTCTTC. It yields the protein CASSGTGSHNEQFF.

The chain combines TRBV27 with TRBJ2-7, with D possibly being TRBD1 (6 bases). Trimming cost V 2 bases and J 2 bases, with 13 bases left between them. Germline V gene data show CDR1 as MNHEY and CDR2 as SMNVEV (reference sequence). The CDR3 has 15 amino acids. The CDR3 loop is CASSLAQGRAYEQYF. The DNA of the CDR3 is TGTGCCAGCAGTTTAGCCCAGGGGCGCGCCTACGAGCAGTACTTC.

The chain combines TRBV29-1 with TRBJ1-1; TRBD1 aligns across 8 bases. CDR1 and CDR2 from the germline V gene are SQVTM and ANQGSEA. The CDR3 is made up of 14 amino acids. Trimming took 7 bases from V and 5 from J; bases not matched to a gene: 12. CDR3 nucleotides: TGCAGCGAGGCCCCTTCGACAGGGGAGACTGAAGCTTTCTTT. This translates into CSEAPSTGETEAFF.

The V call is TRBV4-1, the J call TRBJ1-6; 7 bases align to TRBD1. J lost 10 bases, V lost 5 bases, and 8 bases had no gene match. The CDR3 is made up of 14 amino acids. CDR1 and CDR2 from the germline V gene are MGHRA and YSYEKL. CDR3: CASSLQGVGSPLHF. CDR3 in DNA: TGCGCCAGCAGCTTGCAGGGGGTGGGATCACCCCTCCACTTT.

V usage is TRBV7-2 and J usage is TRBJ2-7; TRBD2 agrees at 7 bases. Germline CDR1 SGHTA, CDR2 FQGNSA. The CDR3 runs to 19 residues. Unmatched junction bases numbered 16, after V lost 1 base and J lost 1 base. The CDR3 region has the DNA TGTGCCAGCAGCTTAGGAAGGACTAGAACTAAGGGCAAATCCTACGAGCAGTACTTC. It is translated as CASSLGRTRTKGKSYEQYF. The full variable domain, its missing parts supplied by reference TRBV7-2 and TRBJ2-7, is GAGVSQSPSNKVTEKGKDVELRCDPISGHTALYWYRQSLGQGLEFLIYFQGNSAPDKSGLPSDRFSAERTGGSVSTLTIQRTQQEDSAVYLCASSLGRTRTKGKSYEQYFGPGTRLTVT.

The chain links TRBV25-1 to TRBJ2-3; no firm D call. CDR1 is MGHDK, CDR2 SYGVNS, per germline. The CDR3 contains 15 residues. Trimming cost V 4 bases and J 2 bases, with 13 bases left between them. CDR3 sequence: CASSAMSTYTDTQYF. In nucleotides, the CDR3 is TGTGCCAGCAGTGCGATGAGTACTTACACAGATACGCAGTATTTT. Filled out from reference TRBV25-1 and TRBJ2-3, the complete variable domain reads EADIYQTPRYLVIGTGKKITLECSQTMGHDKMYWYQQDPGMELHLIHYSYGVNSTEKGDLSSESTVSRIRTEHFPLTLESARPSHTSQYLCASSAMSTYTDTQYFGPGTRLTVL.

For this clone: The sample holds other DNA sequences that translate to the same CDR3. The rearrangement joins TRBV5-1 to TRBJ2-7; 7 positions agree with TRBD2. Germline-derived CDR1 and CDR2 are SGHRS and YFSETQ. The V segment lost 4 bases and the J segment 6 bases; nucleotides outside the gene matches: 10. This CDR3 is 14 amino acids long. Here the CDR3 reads CASSRGLPQGEQYF. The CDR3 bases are TGCGCCAGCAGCCGGGGACTACCTCAGGGCGAGCAGTACTTC.